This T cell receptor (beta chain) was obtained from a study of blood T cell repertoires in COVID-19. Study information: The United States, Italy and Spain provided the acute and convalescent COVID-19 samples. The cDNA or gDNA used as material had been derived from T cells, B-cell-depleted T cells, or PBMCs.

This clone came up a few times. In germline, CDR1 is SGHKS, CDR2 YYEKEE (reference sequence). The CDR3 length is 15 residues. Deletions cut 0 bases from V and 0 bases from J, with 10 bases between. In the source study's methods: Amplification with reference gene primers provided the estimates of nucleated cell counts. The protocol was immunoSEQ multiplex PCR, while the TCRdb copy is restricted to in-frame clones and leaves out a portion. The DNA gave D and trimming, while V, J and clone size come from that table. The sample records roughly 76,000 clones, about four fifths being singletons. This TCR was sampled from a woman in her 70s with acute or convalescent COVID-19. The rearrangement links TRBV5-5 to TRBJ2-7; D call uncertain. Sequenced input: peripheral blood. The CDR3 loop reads CASSLVPGSSYEQYF. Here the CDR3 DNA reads TGTGCCAGCAGCTTGGTGCCGGGTAGCTCCTACGAGCAGTACTTC.